This record looks at one TCR beta chain sequence and its context. Its antigen is as yet unknown. Each PCR reaction had synthetic TCR analog templates spiked into it. Generated by immunoSEQ multiplex PCR, the TCRdb table keeps only in-frame clones and is missing some. This table has roughly 91,000 clones, 85% to 90% appearing once. The data were taken from a study of PD-L1 blockade in urothelial cancer. Study at large: In terms of prior chemotherapy, patients had received 0 to 3 regimens.

CDR3 size: 15 residues. The V end lost 4 bases, the J end lost 4 bases, and 17 bases lay between the germline ends. The germline V gene has CDR1 SGDLS and CDR2 YYNGEE. The time point is: pretreatment peripheral blood. Findings and limits, study-wide: Patients who had durable benefit saw their tumor-associated blood clones expand more at 3 weeks.

This receptor was obtained from a man in his sixties with urothelial cancer. Sequenced material: PBMCs, taken around atezolizumab (anti-PD-L1) treatment. The rearrangement joins TRBV9 to TRBJ1-2; D may be TRBD1 (6 bases). The CDR3 DNA sequence: TGTGCCAGCAGCCAAGACGGGCAGGGGCCCTATGGCTACACCTTC. Its translation is CASSQDGQGPYGYTF.